These 19 T cell receptor beta chains share one sample of origin, sequenced in a study of blood T cell repertoires in COVID-19. Profiling relied on immunoSEQ multiplex PCR, and the TCRdb table lists in-frame clones only, not all of them. Of under 200,000 clones in the sample, approximately 80% were seen once. The sequencing input was PBMCs or T cells enriched from blood (not recorded which). The receptors stem from a woman aged 55-69 years with acute COVID-19.

This rearrangement joins TRBV2 to TRBJ1-6; the match to TRBD1 covers 9 bases. Germline-derived CDR1 and CDR2 are SNHLY and FYNNEI. There are 14 residues in the CDR3. V trimming: 5 bases; J trimming: 6 bases; junction bases outside the gene matches: 2. CDR3 protein: CASSRGQGNSPLHF. CDR3 in DNA: TGTGCCAGCAGTAGGGGACAGGGTAATTCACCCCTCCACTTT.

This clone was counted once. The gene calls are TRBV19 and TRBJ2-5; D possibly corresponds to TRBD1 (6 bases). The CDR3 is made up of 16 amino acids. V was trimmed by 5 bases and J by 5 bases, leaving 21 bases between them. Germline values: CDR1 LNHDA, CDR2 SQIVND (reference sequence). The CDR3 sequence: CASSQPRDTPGETQYF. CDR3 DNA: TGTGCCAGTAGTCAACCCCGGGACACCCCCGGGGAGACCCAGTACTTC.

The J gene is TRBJ1-4, the V gene TRBV11-2; D possibly corresponds to TRBD1 (5 bases). V lost 1 base to trimming and J lost 0 bases, with 12 bases between them. Germline V gives CDR1 SGHAT, CDR2 FQNNGV. The CDR3 runs to 17 residues. The CDR3 reads CASSLGQGGSTNEKLFF. CDR3 DNA sequence: TGTGCCAGCAGCTTAGGGCAGGGAGGATCAACTAATGAAAAACTGTTTTTT.

This chain connects TRBV4-3 to TRBJ2-2; D not resolved. The germline V gene has CDR1 LGHNA and CDR2 YSLEER. This CDR3 region has 14 residues. Deletions cut 2 bases from V and 5 bases from J, with 9 bases between. CDR3 residues: CASSQFYNTGELFF. In nucleotides, the CDR3 is TGCGCCAGCAGCCAATTTTATAATACCGGGGAGCTGTTTTTT.

This chain connects TRBV7-2 to TRBJ2-7; D gene uncertain. Trimming stripped 4 bases from V and 2 bases from J, with 15 bases between. There are 15 residues in the CDR3. CDR1 is SGHTA, CDR2 FQGNSA, per germline. The CDR3 loop is CASSSVGSGPYEQYF. The CDR3 nucleotides are TGTGCCAGCAGCTCGGTGGGTTCTGGGCCCTACGAGCAGTACTTC.

The rearrangement links TRBV5-1 to TRBJ2-1, with 8 bases fitting TRBD1. The V and J ends lost 3 bases and 7 bases, in that order; junction bases with no gene match: 12. CDR3 length: 16 residues. Per the germline V gene, CDR1 is SGHRS and CDR2 is YFSETQ. The CDR3, as DNA: TGCGCCAGCAGCTCACACGGGGGAGGACAGGGAAATGAGCAGTTCTTC. Translated: CASSSHGGGQGNEQFF.

This chain links TRBV30 with TRBJ2-7; D ambiguous. V lost 0 bases and J lost 6, with 9 bases in between. CDR1 and CDR2 from the germline V gene are GTSNPN and SVGIG (reference sequence). The CDR3 loop spans 12 amino acids. This CDR3 is CAWSVAPGEQYF. The CDR3 DNA reads as TGTGCCTGGAGTGTCGCTCCGGGCGAGCAGTACTTC.

V usage is TRBV29-1 and J usage is TRBJ1-3, with D perhaps matching TRBD1 (5 bases). From germline, CDR1 is SQVTM and CDR2 ANQGSEA. The V gene lost 6 bases and the J gene lost 0 bases, with 15 bases spanning the gap. The CDR3 totals 15 residues. The CDR3 DNA sequence: TGCAGCGTGGCCTCCGACAGCATCTCTGGAAACACCATATATTTT. Translating gives CSVASDSISGNTIYF.

This clone has just one count. This chain connects TRBV12-3 or TRBV12-4 to TRBJ1-4; no firm D call. This CDR3 has 13 residues. Trimming took off 7 bases at V and 1 base at J, with 7 bases between the two ends. This CDR3 is CASTGETNEKLFF. CDR3 coding DNA: TGTGCCAGCACCGGGGAAACTAATGAAAAACTGTTTTTT.

CDR3 DNA: TGTGCCAGCAGTTTTTACTCCCGGCAGGACATCTCCTACGAGCAGTACTTC. It is translated as CASSFYSRQDISYEQYF. The chain links TRBV27 to TRBJ2-7, with D perhaps TRBD1 (5 bases). Germline V lookup: CDR1 MNHEY, CDR2 SMNVEV (reference sequence). V lost 3 bases and J lost 0, with 18 bases in between. The CDR3 loop spans 17 amino acids.

This clone came up a few times. This rearrangement joins TRBV7-8 to TRBJ1-2; TRBD1 aligns across 10 bases. The CDR3 covers 17 residues. Trimming at V came to 5 bases and at J to 6 bases, leaving 15 bases not matched to a gene. Looked up from germline, CDR1 is SGHVS and CDR2 is FQNEAQ. In DNA form, the CDR3 reads TGTGCCAGCAGCCCGGGGTCCGGACAGGGGGAGAGTAATGGCTACACCTTC. Protein: CASSPGSGQGESNGYTF.

A single count supports this clone. The chain recombines TRBV7-2 with TRBJ2-7; 10 positions agree with TRBD2. The CDR3 extends over 14 amino acids. CDR1 SGHTA and CDR2 FQGNSA come from the germline V gene. V was clipped by 5 bases and J by 4 bases; unmatched bases: 5. In nucleotides, the CDR3 is TGTGCCAGCAGCCCTTCAGCGGGAGGGTACGAGCAGTACTTC. This sequence encodes CASSPSAGGYEQYF.

The chain couples TRBV6-1 to TRBJ1-5, with TRBD1 matching over 7 bases. Trimming at V came to 2 bases and at J to 4 bases, leaving 11 bases not matched to a gene. There are 17 residues in the CDR3. The germline V gene encodes CDR1 MNHNS and CDR2 SASEGT. The CDR3 DNA is TGTGCCAGCAGTGAAAGGGTTTTTAGCAGGGGGAATCAGCCCCAGCATTTT. This codes for CASSERVFSRGNQPQHF.

This clone is medium-sized in the sample. This chain connects TRBV19 to TRBJ1-2, with 9 bases fitting TRBD1. Germline V gene lookup returns CDR1 LNHDA and CDR2 SQIVND (reference sequence). This CDR3 contains 13 residues. V dropped 5 bases and J dropped 8; count of bases not matched to a gene: 6. The CDR3, as DNA: TGTGCCAGTAGTCCCGAGGGACAGGGAGGCTACACCTTC. Amino acids: CASSPEGQGGYTF.

This clone was observed a handful of times. The CDR3 DNA sequence: TGTGCCATCAGTGAGGGGGGACATGGGCTCTCCTACGAGCAGTACGTC. It is translated as CAISEGGHGLSYEQYV. The chain links TRBV10-3 to TRBJ2-7; D possibly corresponds to TRBD1 (6 bases). The CDR3 runs 16 residues. Germline V CDR1 and CDR2: ENHRY, SYGVKD. V lost 2 bases and J 0 bases, leaving 14 bases between the germline ends.

The chain links TRBV4-1 to TRBJ2-5; 15 bases align to TRBD2. With 4 bases clipped from V and 7 bases from J, the junction kept 4 bases outside the gene matches. Germline lookup yields CDR1 MGHRA and CDR2 YSYEKL. CDR3 length: 15 residues. The chain's CDR3 is CASSPLGLAGGTQYF. DNA of the CDR3: TGCGCCAGCAGCCCCTTGGGACTAGCGGGGGGGACCCAGTACTTC.

The genes are TRBV7-6 and TRBJ2-7, with D possibly TRBD1 on 6 matching bases. Per the germline V gene, CDR1 is SGHVS and CDR2 is FNYEAQ. Deletions cut 4 bases from V and 0 bases from J, with 13 bases between. CDR3 size: 15 residues. In DNA form, the CDR3 reads TGTGCCAGCAGCTGGCGGACAGAGCACTCCTACGAGCAGTACTTC. The encoded protein is CASSWRTEHSYEQYF.

The rearrangement uses TRBV7-7 and TRBJ2-5; maybe TRBD2 (6 bases). Trimming left V 5 bases short and J 4 bases short, with 23 bases between. The CDR3 has 17 residues. Germline V gene lookup returns CDR1 SSHAT and CDR2 FNYEAQ (reference sequence). The CDR3 reads CASSLVLRDSSAETQYF. In nucleotides, the CDR3 is TGTGCCAGCAGCCTAGTACTCCGGGACTCCAGTGCAGAGACCCAGTACTTC.

The CDR3: CASSHYRDGNTIYF. CDR3 sequence (DNA): TGTGCCAGCAGCCATTACAGGGATGGAAACACCATATATTTT. This chain links TRBV3-1 (or the pseudogene TRBV3-2) with TRBJ1-3, with D perhaps TRBD1 (6 bases). The CDR3 loop spans 14 amino acids. Germline-derived CDR1 and CDR2 are LGHDT and YNNKEL (reference sequence). V was cut by 3 bases and J by 3 bases, with 9 bases left in between.